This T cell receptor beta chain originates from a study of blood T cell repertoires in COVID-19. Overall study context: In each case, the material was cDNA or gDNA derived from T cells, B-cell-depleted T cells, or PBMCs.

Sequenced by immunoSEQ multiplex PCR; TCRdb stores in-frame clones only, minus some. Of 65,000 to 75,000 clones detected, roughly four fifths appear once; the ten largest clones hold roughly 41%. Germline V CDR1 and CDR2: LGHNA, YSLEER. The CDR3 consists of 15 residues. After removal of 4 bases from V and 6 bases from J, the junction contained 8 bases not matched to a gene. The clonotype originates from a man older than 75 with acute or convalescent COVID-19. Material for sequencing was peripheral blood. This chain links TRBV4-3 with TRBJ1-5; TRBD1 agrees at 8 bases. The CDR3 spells CASSPDGQGGQPQHF. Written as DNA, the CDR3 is TGCGCCAGCAGCCCCGATGGACAGGGAGGTCAGCCCCAGCATTTT.